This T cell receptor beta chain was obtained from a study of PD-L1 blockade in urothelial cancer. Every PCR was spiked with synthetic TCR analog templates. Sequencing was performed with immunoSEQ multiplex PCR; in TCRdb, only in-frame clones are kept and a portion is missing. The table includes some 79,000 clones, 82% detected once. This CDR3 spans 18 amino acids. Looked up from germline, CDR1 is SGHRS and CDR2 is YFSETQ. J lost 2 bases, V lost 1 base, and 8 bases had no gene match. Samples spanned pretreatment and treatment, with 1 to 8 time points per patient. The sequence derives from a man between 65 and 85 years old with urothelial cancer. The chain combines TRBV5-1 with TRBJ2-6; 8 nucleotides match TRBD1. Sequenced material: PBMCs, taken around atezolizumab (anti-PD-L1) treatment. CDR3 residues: CASSLQGQGAAGANVLTF. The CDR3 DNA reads TGCGCCAGCAGCTTGCAGGGGCAGGGGGCTGCTGGGGCCAACGTCCTGACTTTC.